This T cell receptor (beta chain) was found in a study of shared clonotypes between healthy human individuals. Study at large: Three plates each covered CD4 naive and memory; CD8 naive two, CD8 memory one. Overall study findings and caveats: With four donors compared, around 4.7% of naive CD4 clonotypes were shared. Relative to clonotypes present in all four donors, those not shared had lower generation probabilities. Although depth was large, rarefaction showed that sequencing of the sorted subsets was incomplete.

Cells designated naive CD8 were CD45RO-negative and were positively selected for CCR7, with terminally differentiated effector memory CD45RA+ cells excluded. TCRdb's copy holds only in-frame clones and misses some; the assay was immunoSEQ multiplex PCR. The table lists around 610,000 clones, about 96% of them singletons. With 0 bases removed from V and 6 bases from J, the gap between germline ends came to 3 bases. The CDR3 spans 11 residues. Germline V gene data show CDR1 as MNHNY and CDR2 as SVGAGI (reference sequence). This clone appeared a single time. Its specificity is not known. The TCR sequence derives from a woman aged 25 to 39 in good health. V and J are TRBV6-6 and TRBJ2-7; D gene ambiguous. The specimen sequenced was naive CD8+ T cells sorted from blood. The CDR3 is CASSYSSEQYF. CDR3 bases: TGTGCCAGCAGTTACTCTTCCGAGCAGTACTTC.